Shown below are 20 T cell receptor beta chains from a single sample sequenced in a study of T cell responses to AZD1222 COVID-19 vaccine. Using immunoSEQ multiplex PCR, the repertoire was profiled, and TCRdb retains in-frame clones only, with some absent. The sample carries over 150,000 clones, under 95% recorded once. Sequenced material: peripheral blood, taken 28 days after the second AZD1222 dose. Receptors were obtained from an adult who received the AZD1222 COVID-19 vaccine.

This sequence joins TRBV5-1 and TRBJ1-6; D unresolved. V was clipped by 5 bases and J by 7 bases, with 13 bases between them. Looked up from germline, CDR1 is SGHRS and CDR2 is YFSETQ. The CDR3 is 14 amino acids. CDR3 nucleotides: TGCGCCAGCAGATCGGGATTCGTAAATTCACCCCTCCACTTT. This translates into CASRSGFVNSPLHF.

A note on this clone: Other DNA sequences in the same sample also yield this CDR3. The chain joins TRBV18 to TRBJ2-5; tentatively, D is TRBD2 (5 bases). Germline CDR1 and CDR2: KGHSH and LQKENI. Between the trimmed V and J ends, which lost 6 bases and 2 bases, there was a span of 10 bases. CDR3 length: 13 amino acids. CDR3 coding DNA: TGTGCCAGCTCTCCCTCGGGGCAAGAGACCCAGTACTTC. Amino acid sequence: CASSPSGQETQYF.

For the CDR3, the DNA is TGTGCCACCAGTGATCCCGACACCGGGGAGCTGTTTTTT. Protein sequence: CATSDPDTGELFF. This sequence joins TRBV24-1 and TRBJ2-2; D remains unclear. V lost 3 bases to trimming and J lost 3 bases, with 4 bases between them. The germline CDR1 and CDR2 sequences are KGHDR and SFDVKD. CDR3 size: 13 residues.

This clone was observed once. The rearrangement links TRBV7-2 to TRBJ1-5; D not certain. The V and J ends lost 5 bases and 0 bases respectively, with 2 bases between them. CDR1 and CDR2 (germline): SGHTA, FQGNSA. CDR3 size: 12 residues. The CDR3 sequence: CASSVSNQPQHF. The CDR3 coding sequence is TGTGCCAGCAGCGTTAGCAATCAGCCCCAGCATTTT.

The gene calls are TRBV25-1 and TRBJ2-2; 14 bases line up with TRBD2. This CDR3 is 18 amino acids long. CDR1 and CDR2 (germline): MGHDK, SYGVNS. V trimming: 3 bases; J trimming: 1 base; junction bases outside the gene matches: 4. CDR3 amino acids: CASSDGLAGGKNTGELFF. CDR3 DNA: TGTGCCAGCAGTGACGGACTAGCGGGGGGTAAGAACACCGGGGAGCTGTTTTTT.

This rearrangement joins TRBV7-9 to TRBJ2-2; no reliable D call. The V and J ends lost 5 bases and 3 bases respectively, with 4 bases between them. The CDR3 is made up of 12 amino acids. The germline gives CDR1 SEHNR, CDR2 FQNEAQ (reference sequence). DNA for the CDR3: TGTGCCAGCAGCAGGGACACCGGGGAGCTGTTTTTT. Translation gives CASSRDTGELFF.

The CDR3 sequence: CSVARTGNEKLFF. CDR3 coding DNA: TGCAGCGTTGCGCGGACAGGGAATGAAAAACTGTTTTTT. The chain combines TRBV29-1 with TRBJ1-4, with TRBD1 matching over 8 bases. The CDR3 contains 13 residues. With 4 bases clipped from V and 5 bases from J, the junction kept 3 bases outside the gene matches. In germline, CDR1 is SQVTM, CDR2 ANQGSEA.

The gene calls are TRBV2 and TRBJ1-3; no clear D gene. The CDR3 is made up of 11 amino acids. Per germline, CDR1 SNHLY and CDR2 FYNNEI. Trimming stripped 1 base from V and 8 bases from J, with 3 bases between. As DNA, the CDR3 is TGTGCCAGCAGTGAAGGGTACACCATATATTTT. Its translation is CASSEGYTIYF.

V and J are TRBV5-1 and TRBJ2-7, with TRBD1 identical over 9 bases. CDR3 length: 15 amino acids. The V gene end was trimmed by 5 bases and the J gene end by 3 bases; junction bases not matched to a gene: 9. CDR1 is SGHRS, CDR2 YFSETQ, per germline. This chain's CDR3 is CASSVGDRAVYEQYF. DNA for the CDR3: TGCGCCAGCAGTGTAGGGGACAGGGCCGTCTACGAGCAGTACTTC.

The chain recombines TRBV28 with TRBJ2-3; D is unclear. V lost 5 bases to trimming and J lost 6 bases, with 18 bases between them. CDR1 and CDR2 (germline): MDHEN, SYDVKM. The CDR3 loop spans 15 amino acids. The CDR3 is CASSGAERGWDTQYF. As DNA, the CDR3 is TGTGCCAGCAGTGGTGCGGAACGAGGCTGGGATACGCAGTATTTT. Full variable domain (rest looked up from reference TRBV28 and TRBJ2-3): DVKVTQSSRYLVKRTGEKVFLECVQDMDHENMFWYRQDPGLGLRLIYFSYDVKMKEKGDIPEGYSVSREKKERFSLILESASTNQTSMYLCASSGAERGWDTQYFGPGTRLTVL.

The V and J genes are TRBV12-5 and TRBJ2-7; a weak D match, TRBD2 (5 bases). The V gene lost 1 base and the J gene lost 0 bases, with 16 bases spanning the gap. This CDR3 has 17 residues. Germline V gives CDR1 LGHNT, CDR2 FRNRAP. The CDR3 reads CASGLDLLRGPSYEQYF. CDR3 sequence (DNA): TGTGCTAGTGGTTTGGATCTCCTCCGCGGGCCCTCCTACGAGCAGTACTTC.

The chain recombines TRBV6-2 or TRBV6-3 with TRBJ2-3, with D unresolved. Deletions cut 1 base from V and 3 bases from J, with 5 bases between. The germline V gene encodes CDR1 MNHEY and CDR2 SVGEGT. The CDR3 runs 13 residues. CDR3 loop: CASSYLTTDTQYF. CDR3 nucleotides: TGTGCCAGCAGTTACTTAACAACAGATACGCAGTATTTT.

The CDR3 DNA reads as TGTGCCAGCAGTTTGGACCATGAAGCTTTCTTT. Translating gives CASSLDHEAFF. The chain has TRBV12-3 or TRBV12-4 and TRBJ1-1, with unresolved D. The CDR3 length is 11 residues. Trimming stripped 3 bases from V and 7 bases from J, with 6 bases between.

This chain joins TRBV7-2 and TRBJ1-1, with no clear D. The length of the CDR3 is 13 residues. Trimming cost V 3 bases and J 0 bases, with 5 bases left between them. Per germline, CDR1 SGHTA and CDR2 FQGNSA. CDR3 DNA: TGTGCCAGCAGCTTTTCGATGAACACTGAAGCTTTCTTT. It translates to CASSFSMNTEAFF. The full variable domain, completed using reference TRBV7-2 and TRBJ1-1, is GAGVSQSPSNKVTEKGKDVELRCDPISGHTALYWYRQSLGQGLEFLIYFQGNSAPDKSGLPSDRFSAERTGGSVSTLTIQRTQQEDSAVYLCASSFSMNTEAFFGQGTRLTVV.

J is TRBJ1-2 and V is TRBV19; possibly TRBD1 for D (6 bases). Germline V gene lookup returns CDR1 LNHDA and CDR2 SQIVND (reference sequence). CDR3 size: 15 residues. V was cut by 1 base and J by 2 bases, with 11 bases left in between. The CDR3 region is CASSIGGGGNYGYTF. As DNA, the CDR3 is TGTGCCAGTAGTATAGGAGGGGGTGGCAACTATGGCTACACCTTC.

V usage is TRBV5-4 and J usage is TRBJ2-3; D is possibly TRBD2 (6 bases). Germline assignment: CDR1 SGHNT and CDR2 YYREEE (reference sequence). Trimming pared 4 bases from V and 2 bases from J, leaving 11 bases between. The CDR3 loop spans 14 amino acids. The CDR3 DNA sequence: TGTGCCAGCAGCCCACGGGAGTTCACAGATACGCAGTATTTT. Amino acid sequence: CASSPREFTDTQYF.

The chain couples TRBV30 to TRBJ1-1, with 7 bases that match TRBD1. The ends lost 4 bases at V and 12 bases at J; junction bases unmatched: 11. The CDR3 length is 12 residues. Germline-derived CDR1 and CDR2 are GTSNPN and SVGIG (reference sequence). DNA of the CDR3: TGTGCCTGGACTCCCGGCAGGGGGGTATCTTTCTTT. Translating gives CAWTPGRGVSFF.

This chain links TRBV18 with TRBJ2-5; D possibly uses TRBD1 or TRBD2 (6 bases each). Germline V gene lookup returns CDR1 KGHSH and CDR2 LQKENI. This CDR3 region has 16 residues. V dropped 2 bases and J dropped 7 bases, with 20 bases sitting between them. The CDR3 coding sequence is TGTGCCAGCTCACCAACCGGGGCGGGACAAATCGTGACCCAGTACTTC. Amino acids: CASSPTGAGQIVTQYF.

This chain joins TRBV6-1 and TRBJ1-2; D possibly corresponds to TRBD1 (5 bases). This CDR3 is 15 amino acids long. CDR1 and CDR2 from the germline V gene are MNHNS and SASEGT. V shed 0 bases and J shed 5 bases, with 13 bases lying between them. The CDR3: CASSEALGRSYGYTF. The CDR3 region has the DNA TGTGCCAGCAGTGAAGCCCTGGGACGGAGTTATGGCTACACCTTC.

The V call is TRBV6-5, the J call TRBJ2-2; possible D gene TRBD1, 7 bases. Germline lookup yields CDR1 MNHEY and CDR2 SVGAGI. The CDR3 totals 15 residues. Trimming pared 2 bases from V and 7 bases from J, leaving 14 bases between. CDR3 amino acids: CASSYVEGARGELFF. DNA for the CDR3: TGTGCCAGCAGTTACGTGGAGGGGGCGCGCGGGGAGCTGTTTTTT.